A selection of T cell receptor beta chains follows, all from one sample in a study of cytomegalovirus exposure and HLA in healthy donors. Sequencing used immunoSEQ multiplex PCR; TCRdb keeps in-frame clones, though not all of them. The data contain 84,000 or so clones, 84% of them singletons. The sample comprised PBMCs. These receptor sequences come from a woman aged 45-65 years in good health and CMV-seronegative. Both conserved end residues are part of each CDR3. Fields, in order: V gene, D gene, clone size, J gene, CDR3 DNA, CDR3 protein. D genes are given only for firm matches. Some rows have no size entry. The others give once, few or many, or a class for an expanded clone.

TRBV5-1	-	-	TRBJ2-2	TGCGCCAGCAGGCAGGACTCGACGAACACCGGGGAGCTGTTTTTT	CASRQDSTNTGELFF
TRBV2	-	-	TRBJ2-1	TGTGCCAGTTACCCGGAGAGTCACAATGAGCAGTTCTTC	CASYPESHNEQFF
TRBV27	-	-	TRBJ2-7	TGTGCCAGCAGGATATCTGGCCCAATCTCCTACGAGCAGTACTTC	CASRISGPISYEQYF
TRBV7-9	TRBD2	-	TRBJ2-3	TGTGCCAGCAGCTTCGGGACTAGCGGGAGGATTCCAGCAGATACGCAGTATTTT	CASSFGTSGRIPADTQYF
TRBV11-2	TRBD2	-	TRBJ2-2	TGTGCCAGCAGCTCGGCCACGACTAGCGCCGGGGAGCTGTTTTTT	CASSSATTSAGELFF
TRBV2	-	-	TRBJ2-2	TGTGCCAGCAGTGAAACAGGGCCGAATACCGGGGAGCTGTTTTTT	CASSETGPNTGELFF
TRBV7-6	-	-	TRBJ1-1	TGTGCCAGCAGCGCTATACAGGGTGAAGCTTTCTTT	CASSAIQGEAFF
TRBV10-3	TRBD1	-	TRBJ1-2	TGTGCCATCAGACCAGGGGGTGTTAACTATGGCTACACCTTC	CAIRPGGVNYGYTF
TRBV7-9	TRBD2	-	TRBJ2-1	TGTGCCAGCAGCCCCACTAGCGGGAGTTACAATGAGCAGTTCTTC	CASSPTSGSYNEQFF
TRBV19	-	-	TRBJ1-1	TGTGCCAGTAGTAACATCCGGGGATGGGACACTGAAGCTTTCTTT	CASSNIRGWDTEAFF
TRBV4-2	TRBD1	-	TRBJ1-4	TGTGCCAGCAGCTCTGGGACAGGGGATGAAAAACTGTTTTTT	CASSSGTGDEKLFF
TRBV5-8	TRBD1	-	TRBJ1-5	TGTGCCAGCAGCTTGGGGGACAGGTCTCGGGAGCCCCAGCATTTT	CASSLGDRSREPQHF
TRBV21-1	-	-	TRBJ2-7	TGTGCCAGCAGCATAGGGACTAGCGGGAGCTCCTACGAGCAGTACTTC	CASSIGTSGSSYEQYF
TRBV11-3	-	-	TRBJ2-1	TGTGCCAGCAGCGGCGGAGGGCCGAGGTACAATGAGCAGTTCTTC	CASSGGGPRYNEQFF
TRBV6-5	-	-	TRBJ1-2	TGTGCCAGCAGCCCCGAGGAGTACTATGGCTACACCTTC	CASSPEEYYGYTF
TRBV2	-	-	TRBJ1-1	TGTGCCAGCAGTGTAGAGGGTTCGACTGAAGCTTTCTTT	CASSVEGSTEAFF
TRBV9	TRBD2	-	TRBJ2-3	TGTGCCAGCAGCGTAGCTGGGGGGGTAGCGGGCCCAGATACGCAGTATTTT	CASSVAGGVAGPDTQYF
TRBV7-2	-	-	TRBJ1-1	TGTGCCAGCAGCCCAGGGGCGGCGCTTGAAGCTTTCTTT	CASSPGAALEAFF
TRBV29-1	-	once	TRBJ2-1	TGCAGCGTTCACAGGAAAAGCTCCTACAATGAGCAGTTCTTC	CSVHRKSSYNEQFF
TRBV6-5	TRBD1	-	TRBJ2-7	TGTGCCAGCAGCCGCCGGGACAGGGTTCACGAGCAGTACTTC	CASSRRDRVHEQYF
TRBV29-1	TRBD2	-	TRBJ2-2	TGCAGCGTTGGGGGGGGGATGAACACCGGGGAGCTGTTTTTT	CSVGGGMNTGELFF
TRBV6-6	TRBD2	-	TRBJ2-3	TGTGCCAGCAGTTACTTAGCGGGGGGGCCAGTAGATACGCAGTATTTT	CASSYLAGGPVDTQYF
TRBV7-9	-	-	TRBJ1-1	TGTGCCAGCAGCTCACAGGGTATTGAAGCTTTCTTT	CASSSQGIEAFF
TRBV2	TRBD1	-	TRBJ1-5	TGTGCCAGCAGTGAAAGGGGGCCACAGGCGGCGGAGCCCCAGCATTTT	CASSERGPQAAEPQHF
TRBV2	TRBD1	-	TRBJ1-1	TGTGCCAGCAGGACAGGGGGCGCGGACACTGAAGCTTTCTTT	CASRTGGADTEAFF
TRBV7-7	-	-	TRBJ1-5	TGTGCTAGCAGCTTAGGCTACAGGGACAGCAATCAGCCCCAGCATTTT	CASSLGYRDSNQPQHF
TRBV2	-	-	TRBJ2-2	TGTGCCAGCAGGGGCCCAAGAACCGGGGAGCTGTTTTTT	CASRGPRTGELFF
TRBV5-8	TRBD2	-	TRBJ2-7	TGTGCCAGCAGCTTGTCTCAAGCGGGAGTTAGTTACGAGCAGTACTTC	CASSLSQAGVSYEQYF
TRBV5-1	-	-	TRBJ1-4	TGCGCCAGCAGCTTGATTCCGGGGGTTTATGAAAAACTGTTTTTT	CASSLIPGVYEKLFF
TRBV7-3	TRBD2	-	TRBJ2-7	TGTGCCAGCAGCTTAGGCTTAGCGGGAGAATTGGGCTGCGAGCAGTACTTC	CASSLGLAGELGCEQYF
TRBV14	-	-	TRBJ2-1	TGTGCCAGCAGCCAAACTTCTTACAATGAGCAGTTCTTC	CASSQTSYNEQFF
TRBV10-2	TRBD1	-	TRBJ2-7	TGCGCCAGCAGTGCCCCGGCCAGGGGGCGTGAGCAGTACTTC	CASSAPARGREQYF
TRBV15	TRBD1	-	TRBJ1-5	TGTGCCACCAGCCGGGGACAGGGAGGGAGCAATCAGCCCCAGCATTTT	CATSRGQGGSNQPQHF
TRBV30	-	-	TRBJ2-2	TGTGCCTGGAGTGTACTGAGACACCTTACCGGGGAGCTGTTTTTT	CAWSVLRHLTGELFF
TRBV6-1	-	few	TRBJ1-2	TGTGCCAGCAGTGGAGAGGTTGAGCCAACGGATGGCTACACCTTC	CASSGEVEPTDGYTF
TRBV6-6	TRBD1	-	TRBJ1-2	TGTGCCAGCAGTTACGGGGGACAGGGAAACTATGGCTACACCTTC	CASSYGGQGNYGYTF
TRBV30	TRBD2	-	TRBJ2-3	TGTGCCTGGAGTACCGGACTAGCGGGGGGGGATAGCACAGATACGCAGTATTTT	CAWSTGLAGGDSTDTQYF
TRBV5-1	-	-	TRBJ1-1	TGCGCCAGCAGCGCCGGGTCTCAGAACACTGAAGCTTTCTTT	CASSAGSQNTEAFF
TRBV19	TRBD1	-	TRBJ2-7	TGTGCCAGTAGTGCGGGACAGGACTACGAGCAGTACTTC	CASSAGQDYEQYF
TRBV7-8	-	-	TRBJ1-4	TGTGCCAGCAGCCTCAATGGAGGGCGCCTGAATGAAAAACTGTTTTTT	CASSLNGGRLNEKLFF
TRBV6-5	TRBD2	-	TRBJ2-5	TGTGCCAGCAGTTACTGGGCTAGCGGGAGTGAGACCCAGTACTTC	CASSYWASGSETQYF
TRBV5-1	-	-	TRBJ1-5	TGCGCCAGCAGCTTGGACCCCGGGAATAATCAGCCCCAGCATTTT	CASSLDPGNNQPQHF
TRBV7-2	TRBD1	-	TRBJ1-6	TGTGCCAGCAGCTCAACCGGACAGGCGGGCCATCCCCTCCACTTT	CASSSTGQAGHPLHF
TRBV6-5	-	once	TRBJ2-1	TGTGCCAGCAGTTTTCCTACAAGGGGTGTTCTCAATGAGCAGTTCTTC	CASSFPTRGVLNEQFF
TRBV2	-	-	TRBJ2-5	TGTGCCAGCAGTGAACAGGGAGGCAAGGAGACCCAGTACTTC	CASSEQGGKETQYF
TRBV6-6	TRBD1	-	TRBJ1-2	TGTGCCAGCAGTTACCGGGGACAGGGGAAGGATGGCTACACCTTC	CASSYRGQGKDGYTF
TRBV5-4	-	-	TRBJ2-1	TGTGCCAGCAGCTTGGCTGGTGGCAGTCGCAATGAGCAGTTCTTC	CASSLAGGSRNEQFF
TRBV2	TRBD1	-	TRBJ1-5	TGTGCCAGCAGTGAGGGACAGATTAGCAATCAGCCCCAGCATTTT	CASSEGQISNQPQHF
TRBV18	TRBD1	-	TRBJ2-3	TGTGCCAGCTCACCCCAGGGGACAGTAGCAGATACGCAGTATTTT	CASSPQGTVADTQYF
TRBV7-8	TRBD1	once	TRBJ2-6	TGTGCCAGCAGCTTAGACAGGGGACGGATGCTCTCTGGGGCCAACGTCCTGACTTTC	CASSLDRGRMLSGANVLTF
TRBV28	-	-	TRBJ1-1	TGTGCCAGCAGTTTAGGAGGAAATACTGAAGCTTTCTTT	CASSLGGNTEAFF
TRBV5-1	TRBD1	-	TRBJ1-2	TGCGCCAGCAGGGGATCACCGGGACAGGGGAGCTATGGCTACACCTTC	CASRGSPGQGSYGYTF
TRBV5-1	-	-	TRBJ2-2	TGCGCCAGCAGTAGGACAGCCGCAGGGAACACCGGGGAGCTGTTTTTT	CASSRTAAGNTGELFF
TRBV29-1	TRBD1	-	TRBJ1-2	TGCAGCGTGCCCGGACAGGGGATTAACTATGGCTACACCTTC	CSVPGQGINYGYTF
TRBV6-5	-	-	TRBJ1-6	TGTGCCAGCAGTTACTCATCAGGGGATAATTCACCCCTCCACTTT	CASSYSSGDNSPLHF
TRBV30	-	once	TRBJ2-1	TGTGCCTGGAGTGGTGGGGGCGGTAACTACAATGAGCAGTTCTTC	CAWSGGGGNYNEQFF
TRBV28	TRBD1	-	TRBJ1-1	TGTGCCAGCAGTGGACAGGGCCTGAACACTGAAGCTTTCTTT	CASSGQGLNTEAFF
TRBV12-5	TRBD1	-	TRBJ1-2	TGTGCTAGTGGTTTGGCGACAGGGATGATGGGCTACACCTTC	CASGLATGMMGYTF
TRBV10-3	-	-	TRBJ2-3	TGTGCCATCAGTCGGGCGGGAAGCACAGATACGCAGTATTTT	CAISRAGSTDTQYF
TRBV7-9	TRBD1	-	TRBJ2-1	TGTGCCAGCAGCTTCCTATTCGGACAGGGGGCGAATGAGCAGTTCTTC	CASSFLFGQGANEQFF